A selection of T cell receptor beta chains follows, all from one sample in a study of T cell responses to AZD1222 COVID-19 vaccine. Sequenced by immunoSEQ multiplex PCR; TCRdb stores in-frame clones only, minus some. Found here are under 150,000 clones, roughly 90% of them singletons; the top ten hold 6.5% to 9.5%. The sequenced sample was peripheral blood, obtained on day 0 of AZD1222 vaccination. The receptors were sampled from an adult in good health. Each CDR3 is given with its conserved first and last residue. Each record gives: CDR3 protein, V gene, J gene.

CDR3: CASSLGLPNEQFF
V: TRBV5-1
J: TRBJ2-1

CDR3: CASSSEGVTYYGYTF
V: TRBV19
J: TRBJ1-2

CDR3: CASSFRRTSGDTQYF
V: TRBV3-1/TRBV3-2
J: TRBJ2-3

CDR3: CASRGGTGYMNTEAFF
V: TRBV2
J: TRBJ1-1

CDR3: CASSRVGQTSTGELFF
V: TRBV7-6
J: TRBJ2-2

CDR3: CASSLWASGAGELFF
V: TRBV5-1
J: TRBJ2-2

CDR3: CASSQTTGAQPQHF
V: TRBV3-1/TRBV3-2
J: TRBJ1-5

CDR3: CASSYDRGRSEAFF
V: TRBV5-4
J: TRBJ1-1

CDR3: CASRAVGQPQHF
V: TRBV9
J: TRBJ1-5

CDR3: CASSEAAQGNTGELFF
V: TRBV6-1
J: TRBJ2-2

CDR3: CASGTGVNTGELFF
V: TRBV10-2
J: TRBJ2-2

CDR3: CASSQAQGENTEAFF
V: TRBV4-1
J: TRBJ1-1

CDR3: CATSSWGNQPQHF
V: TRBV24-1
J: TRBJ1-5

CDR3: CASSRGLAGEPWDTQYF
V: TRBV3-1/TRBV3-2
J: TRBJ2-3

CDR3: CASSAGLAGETQYF
V: TRBV5-4
J: TRBJ2-5

CDR3: CASSIGTSGTDTQYF
V: TRBV6-4
J: TRBJ2-3

CDR3: CASSQIGREPYEQYF
V: TRBV4-2
J: TRBJ2-7

CDR3: CASSEEGLAYVYEQYF
V: TRBV7-9
J: TRBJ2-7

CDR3: CATSRSRVRVGANVLTF
V: TRBV15
J: TRBJ2-6

CDR3: CASSQELDRVSGTGELFF
V: TRBV4-2
J: TRBJ2-2

CDR3: CASSQSHGTVVSPLHF
V: TRBV4-2
J: TRBJ1-6

CDR3: CASSYSGATNEKLFF
V: TRBV6-5
J: TRBJ1-4

CDR3: CASSYSGSTNYGYTF
V: TRBV6-2/TRBV6-3
J: TRBJ1-2

CDR3: CAWTVTGYTGELFF
V: TRBV30
J: TRBJ2-2

CDR3: CATSRDRLAGDMFF
V: TRBV15
J: TRBJ2-1

CDR3: CASSLAEGSHTF
V: TRBV5-1
J: TRBJ1-2